The 24 T cell receptor beta chains below come from one sample, sequenced in a study of OX40 agonist ivuxolimab in advanced cancers. Some clones are missing from TCRdb's copy, which holds only in-frame ones; the method was immunoSEQ multiplex PCR. The repertoire consists of around 12,000 clones, with just under 90% occurring once and the leading ten covering about half. The sample in question was CD4+ or CD8+ T cells sorted from blood, obtained in a trial of the OX40 agonist ivuxolimab. These receptors were taken from an adult with an advanced solid tumor such as melanoma, head and neck, liver or kidney cancer.

The gene calls are TRBV4-3 and TRBJ2-1; D is unresolved. V shed 1 base and J shed 5 bases, with 9 bases lying between them. The CDR3 is 14 amino acids. Germline lookup yields CDR1 LGHNA and CDR2 YSLEER. The CDR3 DNA sequence: TGCGCCAGCAGCCAAGCATGGGTAAACAATGAGCAGTTCTTC. Translation gives CASSQAWVNNEQFF.

The chain has TRBV29-1 and TRBJ2-5; 10 bases map to TRBD1. J lost 5 bases, V lost 1 base, and 10 bases had no gene match. In germline, CDR1 is SQVTM, CDR2 ANQGSEA. The CDR3 has 16 residues. DNA of the CDR3: TGCAGCGTTGAAGGCGGTCCCGGGACAGGGGTCGAGACCCAGTACTTC. It is translated as CSVEGGPGTGVETQYF.

The chain combines TRBV19 with TRBJ2-7; D is ambiguous. CDR1 is LNHDA and CDR2 is SQIVND in the germline V gene (reference sequence). The CDR3 consists of 12 residues. The V gene lost 5 bases and the J gene lost 3 bases, with 8 bases spanning the gap. This chain's CDR3 is CASSLGGYEQYF. CDR3 in DNA: TGTGCCAGTAGTTTGGGTGGCTACGAGCAGTACTTC. Variable domain in full (rest from reference TRBV19 and TRBJ2-7): DGGITQSPKYLFRKEGQNVTLSCEQNLNHDAMYWYRQDPGQGLRLIYYSQIVNDFQKGDIAEGYSVSREKKESFPLTVTSAQKNPTAFYLCASSLGGYEQYFGPGTRLTVT.

The chain is built from TRBV11-2 and TRBJ2-1; the match to TRBD2 covers 12 bases. Germline V gene data show CDR1 as SGHAT and CDR2 as FQNNGV. This CDR3 has 15 residues. Unmatched junction bases numbered 0, after V lost 1 base and J lost 5 bases. DNA for the CDR3: TGTGCCAGCAGCTTAGGACTAGCGGGAGACAATGAGCAGTTCTTC. Residues: CASSLGLAGDNEQFF.

V is TRBV28 and J is TRBJ2-7; TRBD2 aligns across 9 bases. Germline values: CDR1 MDHEN, CDR2 SYDVKM. The CDR3 sequence is 15 residues long. V shed 2 bases and J 0 bases; nucleotides not matched to a gene: 2. The CDR3 loop is CASSLAGGASYEQYF. CDR3 DNA: TGTGCCAGCAGTTTAGCGGGAGGGGCCTCCTACGAGCAGTACTTC.

The gene calls are TRBV4-3 and TRBJ2-7; 7 bases fit TRBD2. There are 15 residues in the CDR3. The trim removed 1 base at V and 5 bases at J, leaving 8 bases unmatched. Per germline, CDR1 LGHNA and CDR2 YSLEER. Written as DNA, the CDR3 is TGCGCCAGCAGCCAAGTACCGGCGGGAGAGCACGAGCAGTACTTC. It codes for CASSQVPAGEHEQYF.

The chain uses TRBV6-5 and TRBJ1-5; 7 bases line up with TRBD1. V was clipped by 0 bases and J by 4 bases; unmatched bases: 3. CDR3 length: 15 residues. The V gene's germline CDR1 is MNHEY and CDR2 SVGAGI. CDR3 nucleotides: TGTGCCAGCAGTTACTCTTCCAGGGGGAATCAGCCCCAGCATTTT. It yields the protein CASSYSSRGNQPQHF.

The rearrangement links TRBV28 to TRBJ2-3; 9 bases align to TRBD1. Germline CDR1 MDHEN, CDR2 SYDVKM. The trim removed 7 bases at V and 0 bases at J, leaving 11 bases unmatched. The CDR3 runs 17 residues. As DNA, the CDR3 is TGTGCCAGCAAACACAGGGGGCGCGTAATTAGCACAGATACGCAGTATTTT. Amino acid sequence: CASKHRGRVISTDTQYF.

The chain links TRBV27 to TRBJ1-2; unclear D gene. The CDR3 length is 13 residues. The V gene's germline CDR1 is MNHEY and CDR2 SMNVEV (reference sequence). The V end lost 8 bases, the J end lost 3 bases, and 13 bases lay between the germline ends. The DNA for the CDR3 is TGTGCCAGCGGGAACACCCGATACTATGGCTACACCTTC. This sequence encodes CASGNTRYYGYTF.

This chain joins TRBV9 and TRBJ2-2; D remains ambiguous. This CDR3 has 13 residues. V lost 4 bases and J lost 7, with 11 bases in between. Germline V CDR1 and CDR2: SGDLS, YYNGEE. Here the CDR3 reads CASSPSGVGELFF. The CDR3 DNA follows: TGTGCCAGCAGCCCCAGTGGGGTCGGGGAGCTGTTTTTT.

The V call is TRBV6-5, the J call TRBJ1-5; unclear D gene. The germline gives CDR1 MNHEY, CDR2 SVGAGI. CDR3 length: 15 residues. With 4 bases removed from V and 2 bases from J, the gap between germline ends came to 12 bases. The CDR3 nucleotides read TGTGCCAGCAGTTCGGACCGGAGGGGCAATCAGCCCCAGCATTTT. Amino acid sequence: CASSSDRRGNQPQHF.

The chain is built from TRBV7-2 and TRBJ1-3; D ambiguous. V was shortened by 2 bases and J by 2 bases, with 7 bases between the two germline ends. The CDR3 has 14 amino acids. Germline V gene lookup returns CDR1 SGHTA and CDR2 FQGNSA. Here the CDR3 reads CASSLNGAGNTIYF. The CDR3 DNA follows: TGTGCCAGCAGCTTAAACGGGGCTGGAAACACCATATATTTT.

The chain has TRBV4-1 and TRBJ2-7, with TRBD2 matching 9 bases. The V gene end was trimmed by 4 bases and the J gene end by 3 bases; junction bases not matched to a gene: 10. CDR1 MGHRA and CDR2 YSYEKL come from the germline V gene. CDR3 length: 16 amino acids. The CDR3 nucleotides read TGCGCCAGCAGCCCTTCCCTAGCGGGACTCCTCTACGAGCAGTACTTC. Encoded protein: CASSPSLAGLLYEQYF.

The chain employs TRBV2 and TRBJ1-1; D perhaps matches TRBD1 (6 bases). CDR3 size: 11 residues. V was pared by 7 bases and J by 8 bases, with 11 bases between. CDR1 is SNHLY and CDR2 is FYNNEI in the germline V gene. CDR3 protein: CASITGTEAFF. In DNA form, the CDR3 reads TGTGCCAGCATCACCGGGACAGAAGCTTTCTTT.

The V and J genes are TRBV9 and TRBJ1-4, with a possible D match to TRBD1 (5 bases). The CDR3 runs 16 residues. Trimming left V 3 bases short and J 0 bases short, with 12 bases between. Germline assignment: CDR1 SGDLS and CDR2 YYNGEE. The CDR3 DNA sequence: TGTGCCAGCAGCGCTGACGGGACTGCAACTAATGAAAAACTGTTTTTT. Translation: CASSADGTATNEKLFF.

J is TRBJ1-1 and V is TRBV11-2; no reliable D call. CDR1 SGHAT and CDR2 FQNNGV come from the germline V gene. This CDR3 is 13 amino acids long. The V end was cut by 3 bases, the J end by 0 bases, with 5 bases between. Written as DNA, the CDR3 is TGTGCCAGCAGCTTTATCTTGAACACTGAAGCTTTCTTT. Amino acids: CASSFILNTEAFF.

This clone is deemed medium-sized. The chain carries TRBV5-6 and TRBJ1-1; no definite D call. V was pared by 1 base and J by 4 bases, with 8 bases between. Germline V gives CDR1 SGHDT, CDR2 YYEEEE. This CDR3 region has 13 residues. The CDR3: CASSLHGGTEAFF. As DNA, the CDR3 is TGTGCCAGCAGCTTGCACGGAGGCACTGAAGCTTTCTTT.

The chain joins TRBV28 to TRBJ2-4; tentatively, D is TRBD1 (7 bases). The CDR3 extends over 15 amino acids. V was clipped by 7 bases and J by 7 bases, with 20 bases between them. The germline V gene encodes CDR1 MDHEN and CDR2 SYDVKM. CDR3: CASTPGGQGGNIQYF. CDR3 in DNA: TGTGCCAGCACCCCAGGGGGGCAGGGAGGCAACATTCAGTACTTC.

The chain couples TRBV30 to TRBJ2-7; 12 nucleotides line up with TRBD1. CDR1 and CDR2 from the germline V gene are GTSNPN and SVGIG (reference sequence). The CDR3 runs to 13 residues. The V and J ends lost 7 bases and 6 bases, in that order; junction bases with no gene match: 7. This CDR3 reads CASHRDRGLEQYF. Written as DNA, the CDR3 is TGTGCCTCCCACCGGGACAGGGGGCTCGAGCAGTACTTC.

The chain carries TRBV19 and TRBJ2-1, with 13 positions matching TRBD2. Looked up from germline, CDR1 is LNHDA and CDR2 is SQIVND (reference sequence). With 4 bases clipped from V and 9 bases from J, the junction kept 9 bases outside the gene matches. The CDR3 is 16 amino acids. The CDR3 region is CASSNRPGLAGPEQFF. CDR3 DNA sequence: TGTGCCAGTAGTAACCGACCGGGACTAGCGGGACCTGAGCAGTTCTTC.

The chain is built from TRBV19 and TRBJ2-2; D not resolved. Trimming took off 2 bases at V and 0 bases at J, with 7 bases between the two ends. Germline values: CDR1 LNHDA, CDR2 SQIVND (reference sequence). The CDR3 covers 15 residues. CDR3 nucleotide sequence: TGTGCCAGTAGTATATGGGCCTCGAACACCGGGGAGCTGTTTTTT. The encoded protein is CASSIWASNTGELFF.

The rearrangement links TRBV1 to TRBJ1-1; the table gives TRBD1 as D, unverified against the DNA. TRBV1 is a recognized pseudogene. CDR3 length: 16 residues. CDR3 protein: CTSSQDPGQGCTEAFF. DNA for the CDR3: TGCACCAGCAGCCAAGACCCCGGACAGGGTTGTACTGAAGCTTTCTTT.

The chain joins TRBV7-9 to TRBJ2-7; 9 bases line up with TRBD2. The CDR3 is made up of 16 amino acids. The germline gives CDR1 SEHNR, CDR2 FQNEAQ (reference sequence). V dropped 6 bases and J dropped 1; count of bases not matched to a gene: 10. The CDR3 reads CASSPDPSGKSYEQYF. As DNA, the CDR3 is TGTGCCAGCAGTCCAGATCCTAGCGGGAAATCCTACGAGCAGTACTTC.

The gene calls are TRBV4-3 and TRBJ1-1; no reliable D call. CDR1 and CDR2 from the germline V gene are LGHNA and YSLEER. V was shortened by 2 bases and J by 1 base, with 11 bases between the two germline ends. This CDR3 is built from 15 residues. In DNA, the CDR3 is TGCGCCAGCAGCCAATCTCGGACGGGGAACACTGAAGCTTTCTTT. As protein: CASSQSRTGNTEAFF.